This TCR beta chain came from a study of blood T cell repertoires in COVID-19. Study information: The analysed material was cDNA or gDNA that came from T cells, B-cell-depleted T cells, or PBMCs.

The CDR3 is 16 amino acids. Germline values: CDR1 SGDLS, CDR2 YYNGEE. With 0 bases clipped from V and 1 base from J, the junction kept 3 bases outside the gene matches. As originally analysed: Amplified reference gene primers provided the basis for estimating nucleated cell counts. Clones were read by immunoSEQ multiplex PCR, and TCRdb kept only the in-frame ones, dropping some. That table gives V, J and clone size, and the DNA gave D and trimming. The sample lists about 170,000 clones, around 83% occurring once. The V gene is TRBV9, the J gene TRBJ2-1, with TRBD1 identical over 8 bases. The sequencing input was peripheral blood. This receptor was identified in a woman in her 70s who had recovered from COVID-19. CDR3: CASSVGTGRSYNEQFF. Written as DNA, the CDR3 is TGTGCCAGCAGCGTAGGGACAGGGAGGTCCTACAATGAGCAGTTCTTC. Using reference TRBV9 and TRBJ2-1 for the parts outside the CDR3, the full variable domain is DSGVTQTPKHLITATGQRVTLRCSPRSGDLSVYWYQQSLDQGLQFLIQYYNGEERAKGNILERFSAQQFPDLHSELNLSSLELGDSALYFCASSVGTGRSYNEQFFGPGTRLTVL.